Listed here are 24 T cell receptor beta chains from one sample, sequenced in a study of blood T cell repertoires in COVID-19. Produced via immunoSEQ multiplex PCR; TCRdb's table is partial and in-frame only. The sample has fewer than 500,000 clones, about 89% seen once. Sequenced sample: peripheral blood. The source is a woman in her twenties or thirties with acute or convalescent COVID-19.

V usage is TRBV19 and J usage is TRBJ1-2; TRBD1 agrees at 8 bases. The CDR3 consists of 14 residues. J lost 3 bases, V lost 7 bases, and 7 bases had no gene match. Germline V gene sequence: CDR1 LNHDA, CDR2 SQIVND (reference sequence). The CDR3 sequence is CASTPGGADYGYTF. CDR3 DNA: TGTGCCAGTACCCCAGGGGGCGCGGACTATGGCTACACCTTC. Full variable domain (outside the CDR3, taken from reference TRBV19 and TRBJ1-2): DGGITQSPKYLFRKEGQNVTLSCEQNLNHDAMYWYRQDPGQGLRLIYYSQIVNDFQKGDIAEGYSVSREKKESFPLTVTSAQKNPTAFYLCASTPGGADYGYTFGSGTRLTVV.

The chain uses TRBV13 and TRBJ2-2, with 9 bases fitting TRBD2. In germline, CDR1 is PRHDT, CDR2 FYEKMQ (reference sequence). V dropped 1 base and J dropped 6; count of bases not matched to a gene: 3. This CDR3 has 15 amino acids. CDR3 in DNA: TGTGCCAGCAGCTTAGACAGCGGGGGGCCCGGGGAGCTGTTTTTT. Encoded protein: CASSLDSGGPGELFF.

V is TRBV30 and J is TRBJ1-3, with TRBD1 matching over 8 bases. From germline, CDR1 is GTSNPN and CDR2 SVGIG (reference sequence). V lost 5 bases, J lost 0 bases, and 3 bases stayed unmatched. The CDR3 has 14 residues. The CDR3 protein is CAWYRGTSGNTIYF. The DNA of the CDR3 is TGTGCCTGGTACAGGGGGACCTCTGGAAACACCATATATTTT.

The rearrangement links TRBV7-2 to TRBJ1-5; D is uncertain. Trimming pared 1 base from V and 1 base from J, leaving 5 bases between. Looked up from germline, CDR1 is SGHTA and CDR2 is FQGNSA. The CDR3 length is 14 residues. CDR3 region: CASSLGQSNQPQHF. The CDR3 DNA reads TGTGCCAGCAGCTTAGGACAAAGCAATCAGCCCCAGCATTTT. Full variable domain (outside the CDR3, taken from reference TRBV7-2 and TRBJ1-5): GAGVSQSPSNKVTEKGKDVELRCDPISGHTALYWYRQSLGQGLEFLIYFQGNSAPDKSGLPSDRFSAERTGGSVSTLTIQRTQQEDSAVYLCASSLGQSNQPQHFGDGTRLSIL.

This clone was observed a few times. The rearrangement links TRBV6-2 or TRBV6-3 to TRBJ2-1; 12 nucleotides align to TRBD2. CDR3 size: 19 residues. V shed 5 bases and J 5 bases; nucleotides not matched to a gene: 16. Germline CDR1 MNHEY, CDR2 SVGEGT. The CDR3 bases are TGTGCCAGCAGTCCGCGCCGAGGGACTAGCGGGTTACTCCACAATGAGCAGTTCTTC. The encoded protein is CASSPRRGTSGLLHNEQFF.

This chain joins TRBV7-2 and TRBJ2-3, with TRBD2 as a possible D gene (5 bases). The length of the CDR3 is 17 residues. V was pared by 3 bases and J by 3 bases, with 19 bases between. The germline gives CDR1 SGHTA, CDR2 FQGNSA. CDR3 nucleotide sequence: TGTGCCAGCAGCTTGAGGGCCCCGCCAGGTCCAACAGATACGCAGTATTTT. It is translated as CASSLRAPPGPTDTQYF.

In its sample, this clone was seen once. This chain joins TRBV6-5 and TRBJ2-2, with TRBD2 matching 13 bases. Germline V gene sequence: CDR1 MNHEY, CDR2 SVGAGI. The CDR3 runs to 15 residues. Trimming took 5 bases from V and 5 from J; bases not matched to a gene: 2. The CDR3 DNA follows: TGTGCCAGCAGTAGACTAGCGGGGGGTACCGGGGAGCTGTTTTTT. Amino acids: CASSRLAGGTGELFF.

Only a few counts were recorded for this clone. The gene calls are TRBV5-1 and TRBJ1-5; 7 bases match TRBD1. Per the germline V gene, CDR1 is SGHRS and CDR2 is YFSETQ. This CDR3 has 16 amino acids. The ends lost 0 bases at V and 0 bases at J; junction bases unmatched: 3. The CDR3 DNA is TGCGCCAGCAGCTTGGATGGACAGGATAGCAATCAGCCCCAGCATTTT. It codes for CASSLDGQDSNQPQHF. The full variable domain, completed using reference TRBV5-1 and TRBJ1-5, is KAGVTQTPRYLIKTRGQQVTLSCSPISGHRSVSWYQQTPGQGLQFLFEYFSETQRNKGNFPGRFSGRQFSNSRSEMNVSTLELGDSALYLCASSLDGQDSNQPQHFGDGTRLSIL.

Worth noting for this clone: The same CDR3 also results from other DNA sequences found in this sample. This chain joins TRBV29-1 and TRBJ2-3, with D possibly TRBD2 on 6 matching bases. Per the germline V gene, CDR1 is SQVTM and CDR2 is ANQGSEA. This CDR3 contains 13 residues. V shed 7 bases and J shed 4 bases, with 15 bases lying between them. CDR3 protein: CSGGVGGADTQYF. As DNA, the CDR3 is TGCAGCGGGGGGGTCGGGGGTGCAGATACGCAGTATTTT.

The chain is built from TRBV30 and TRBJ2-6; D is uncertain. The V gene's germline CDR1 is GTSNPN and CDR2 SVGIG (reference sequence). The germline V and J ends were trimmed by 0 bases and 0 bases, with 3 bases remaining between them. There are 14 residues in the CDR3. CDR3 DNA sequence: TGTGCCTGGAGTGTTCACTCTGGGGCCAACGTCCTGACTTTC. This sequence encodes CAWSVHSGANVLTF. Full variable domain (rest looked up from reference TRBV30 and TRBJ2-6): SQTIHQWPATLVQPVGSPLSLECTVEGTSNPNLYWYRQAAGRGLQLLFYSVGIGQISSEVPQNLSASRPQDRQFILSSKKLLLSDSGFYLCAWSVHSGANVLTFGAGSRLTVL.

This chain joins TRBV29-1 and TRBJ1-1; D is unresolved. The CDR3 extends over 16 amino acids. Germline CDR1 reads SQVTM; CDR2 reads ANQGSEA. The germline V and J ends were trimmed by 2 bases and 0 bases, with 16 bases remaining between them. In DNA form, the CDR3 reads TGCAGCGTTGAATGGGTCGAGGCAGCCTTGAACACTGAAGCTTTCTTT. Amino acid sequence: CSVEWVEAALNTEAFF. Using reference TRBV29-1 and TRBJ1-1 for the parts outside the CDR3, the full variable domain is SAVISQKPSRDICQRGTSLTIQCQVDSQVTMMFWYRQQPGQSLTLIATANQGSEATYESGFVIDKFPISRPNLTFSTLTVSNMSPEDSSIYLCSVEWVEAALNTEAFFGQGTRLTVV.

In its sample, this clone was seen once. The V gene is TRBV6-5, the J gene TRBJ1-1; D is ambiguous. Per the germline V gene, CDR1 is MNHEY and CDR2 is SVGAGI. V dropped 3 bases and J dropped 1 base, with 12 bases sitting between them. The CDR3 extends over 15 amino acids. The CDR3 here is CASSYAAQANTEAFF. The CDR3 DNA is TGTGCCAGCAGTTATGCCGCGCAGGCGAACACTGAAGCTTTCTTT.

This clone has a handful of counts. This sequence joins TRBV24-1 and TRBJ2-5; TRBD2 aligns across 12 bases. V lost 9 bases and J lost 4; bases outside the gene matches: 14. In germline, CDR1 is KGHDR, CDR2 SFDVKD. The CDR3 is 17 residues long. CDR3 sequence reads: CATGQGTTSGGRETQYF. In nucleotides, the CDR3 is TGTGCCACCGGACAAGGCACGACTAGCGGGGGCCGAGAGACCCAGTACTTC.

The rearrangement links TRBV30 to TRBJ1-6; 7 bases align to TRBD1. J was trimmed by 5 bases and V by 7 bases; bases with no gene match: 8. The CDR3 is 14 residues long. Germline V lookup: CDR1 GTSNPN, CDR2 SVGIG (reference sequence). CDR3 loop: CASSGTVDNSPLHF. CDR3 bases: TGTGCCTCCTCCGGGACAGTGGATAATTCACCCCTCCACTTT.

The V gene is TRBV7-9, the J gene TRBJ1-2, with D perhaps matching TRBD1 (6 bases). The V gene lost 4 bases and the J gene lost 6 bases, with 12 bases spanning the gap. CDR3 size: 13 residues. Germline V CDR1 and CDR2: SEHNR, FQNEAQ (reference sequence). The CDR3 is CASSSTGFDGYTF. In DNA form, the CDR3 reads TGTGCCAGCAGCTCCACAGGGTTTGATGGCTACACCTTC.

The gene calls are TRBV3-1 (or the pseudogene TRBV3-2) and TRBJ2-3, with D possibly TRBD2 on 6 matching bases. V was shortened by 1 base and J by 5 bases, with 19 bases between the two germline ends. Germline loops: CDR1 LGHDT, CDR2 YNNKEL (reference sequence). The CDR3 has 17 amino acids. The CDR3 is CASSQGWRVTRLDTQYF. CDR3 DNA: TGTGCCAGCAGCCAAGGGTGGAGGGTCACTCGCTTAGATACGCAGTATTTT.

The chain joins TRBV5-1 to TRBJ1-1, with TRBD1 as a possible D gene (5 bases). Looked up from germline, CDR1 is SGHRS and CDR2 is YFSETQ. Trimming stripped 0 bases from V and 4 bases from J, with 10 bases between. The CDR3 length is 14 residues. The CDR3 sequence: CASSLDSQGTEAFF. The CDR3 DNA sequence: TGCGCCAGCAGCTTGGACAGCCAGGGCACTGAAGCTTTCTTT.

This clone was observed once. The chain joins TRBV24-1 to TRBJ2-1; D is unclear. The CDR3 runs to 15 residues. Trimming left V 5 bases short and J 3 bases short, with 13 bases between. The germline V gene encodes CDR1 KGHDR and CDR2 SFDVKD. DNA of the CDR3: TGTGCCACCAGTGCCGGGTCTCTTATCTACAATGAGCAGTTCTTC. Translating gives CATSAGSLIYNEQFF.

The V and J genes are TRBV5-4 and TRBJ2-1; TRBD1 matches 7 bases. The CDR3 has 15 amino acids. The junction had 9 bases not matched to a gene; V was cut back by 4 bases and J by 5 bases. Germline lookup yields CDR1 SGHNT and CDR2 YYREEE (reference sequence). CDR3 residues: CASSPQTGVNNEQFF. CDR3 nucleotides: TGTGCCAGCAGCCCACAAACAGGGGTCAACAATGAGCAGTTCTTC.

The rearrangement uses TRBV11-2 and TRBJ2-2; 12 bases fit TRBD2. The CDR3 extends over 16 amino acids. Germline V lookup: CDR1 SGHAT, CDR2 FQNNGV. Trimming at V came to 3 bases and at J to 7 bases, leaving 6 bases not matched to a gene. The CDR3 protein is CASSFSTSGGNGELFF. The CDR3 DNA is TGTGCCAGCAGCTTTAGCACTAGCGGGGGGAACGGGGAGCTGTTTTTT.

The chain joins TRBV10-2 to TRBJ2-7; 8 bases align to TRBD1. Germline CDR1 reads WSHSY; CDR2 reads SAAADI. This CDR3 has 14 amino acids. The V gene end was trimmed by 7 bases and the J gene end by 6 bases; junction bases not matched to a gene: 11. The CDR3 DNA reads as TGCGCCAGCACTCTGGACAGGGAGAGCCGCGAGCAGTACTTC. As protein: CASTLDRESREQYF.

This clone was seen more than once but under ten times. The genes are TRBV7-7 and TRBJ2-5, with D tentatively TRBD2 (5 bases). The CDR3 is 14 residues long. V lost 4 bases to trimming and J lost 4 bases, with 13 bases between them. Germline CDR1 SSHAT, CDR2 FNYEAQ (reference sequence). The CDR3 DNA reads as TGTGCCAGCAGCTCGACTGGAGGTCTAGAGACCCAGTACTTC. It specifies CASSSTGGLETQYF. Full variable domain (missing parts from reference TRBV7-7 and TRBJ2-5): GAGVSQSPRYKVTKRGQDVTLRCDPISSHATLYWYQQALGQGPEFLTYFNYEAQPDKSGLPSDRFSAERPEGSISTLTIQRTEQRDSAMYRCASSSTGGLETQYFGPGTRLLVL.

The V and J genes are TRBV20-1 and TRBJ1-2; D may be TRBD1 (5 bases). V lost 3 bases and J 8 bases, leaving 16 bases between the germline ends. Per the germline V gene, CDR1 is DFQATT and CDR2 is SNEGSKA (reference sequence). The CDR3 length is 13 residues. DNA for the CDR3: TGCAGTGCTAGTGCAGAGCAGGGTCGCGGCTACACCTTC. Encoded protein: CSASAEQGRGYTF.

This chain uses TRBV9 with TRBJ2-3; D remains ambiguous. Germline V gives CDR1 SGDLS, CDR2 YYNGEE. The CDR3 has 15 residues. V was shortened by 0 bases and J by 0 bases, with 8 bases between the two germline ends. The CDR3 here is CASSVGPVSTDTQYF. CDR3 nucleotides: TGTGCCAGCAGCGTAGGGCCAGTGAGCACAGATACGCAGTATTTT.